A selection of T cell receptor beta chains follows, all from one sample in a study of shared clonotypes between healthy human individuals. Repertoires were generated with immunoSEQ multiplex PCR, while TCRdb's copy carries only in-frame clones and drops some. The sample includes over a million clones, 95% to 97% of them seen just once. Specimen: naive CD4+ T cells sorted from blood. The receptors here all came from a man in his thirties or forties in good health. CDR3s include the opening cysteine and the closing phenylalanine or tryptophan. A D gene is named only where the DNA matches it firmly. A clone size is listed for some rows: how often the clone was seen (once, few, many), or a class if it is expanded.

>TRBJ2-5|TRBV2|-|TRBD2
TGTGCCAGCAGTCGACTAGCGGGAGGTTCGGAGACCCAGTACTTC
CASSRLAGGSETQYF
>TRBJ1-5|TRBV28|-|TRBD1
TGTGCCAGCAGTTCCCCGGAGGGGGCGCGCAATCAGCCCCAGCATTTT
CASSSPEGARNQPQHF
>TRBJ2-1|TRBV5-1|-|-
TGCGCCAGCAGCCTCAGAGTTGGCAATGAGCAGTTCTTC
CASSLRVGNEQFF
>TRBJ2-4|TRBV7-9|-|TRBD1
TGTGCCAGCAAGGGGGCCGGACAGGGAGGCAAAAACATTCAGTACTTC
CASKGAGQGGKNIQYF
>TRBJ2-5|TRBV28|once|-
TGTGCCAGCACGGGCATCCCGGGACGGCAAGAGACCCAGTACTTC
CASTGIPGRQETQYF
>TRBJ2-3|TRBV10-2|-|TRBD1
TGCGCCAGCAGCACCCTACAGGGGGCGATGAGCAATGTTCCTACAGATACGCAGTATTTT
CASSTLQGAMSNVPTDTQYF
>TRBJ1-2|TRBV5-4|-|TRBD1
TGTGCCAGCAGCTTCGCTAGACAGGGATCCAACTATGGCTACACCTTC
CASSFARQGSNYGYTF
>TRBJ2-4|TRBV6-1|-|-
TGTGCCAGCAGTGCGCGGGTTAGGGACATTCAGTACTTC
CASSARVRDIQYF
>TRBJ1-5|TRBV29-1|-|-
TGCAGCGTTGCATGGGCTAAGAATCAGCCCCAGCATTTT
CSVAWAKNQPQHF
>TRBJ2-7|TRBV7-8|once|-
TGTGCCAGCAGCCGGTCCTACGAGCAGTACTTC
CASSRSYEQYF
>TRBJ2-5|TRBV2|few|TRBD1
TGTGCCAGCAGGACGACAGGGGAGACCCAGTACTTC
CASRTTGETQYF
>TRBJ2-7|TRBV6-1|-|TRBD1
TGTGCCAGCAGGGGACAGCCTGGTGGCTACGAGCAGTACTTC
CASRGQPGGYEQYF
>TRBJ2-1|TRBV10-1|-|-
TGCGCCAGCAGTATATCTAAAGTCGGCAATGAGCAGTTCTTC
CASSISKVGNEQFF
>TRBJ2-1|TRBV19|-|TRBD2
TGTGCCAGTAAGTGGGGCGGGAGAGATGAGCAGTTCTTC
CASKWGGRDEQFF
>TRBJ2-7|TRBV30|once|-
TGTGCCTGGAGTGTCGGTTTTTACGGCAGGGCTACTATCAGGTCCTACGAGCAGTACTTC
CAWSVGFYGRATIRSYEQYF
>TRBJ1-5|TRBV6-1|-|-
TGTGCCAGCAGTGAAAAGTTCGCAAGAAATAGCAATCAGCCCCAGCATTTT
CASSEKFARNSNQPQHF
>TRBJ2-3|TRBV28|-|-
TGTGCCAGCAGTTTCGGAGTCTCCATGCATTTT
CASSFGVSMHF
>TRBJ1-5|TRBV19|once|-
TGTGCCAGTAGCGGCCGGGAGCAGCCCCAGCATTTT
CASSGREQPQHF
>TRBJ1-2|TRBV9|-|-
TGTGCCAGCAGCTTGCGGGACATCGCTAACTATGGCTACACCTTC
CASSLRDIANYGYTF
>TRBJ2-1|TRBV19|once|-
TGTGCCAGTAGTCCAAGACTAGTCCCTGAGCAGTTCTTC
CASSPRLVPEQFF
>TRBJ1-5|TRBV7-8|-|-
TGTGCCAGCAGCTTAGGGCCAGGGCGCAATCAGCCCCAGCATTTT
CASSLGPGRNQPQHF
>TRBJ1-4|TRBV5-5|-|TRBD1
TGTGCCAGCAGCTATGAGACAGGGAAGAATGAAAAACTGTTTTTT
CASSYETGKNEKLFF
>TRBJ1-5|TRBV28|-|TRBD1
TGTGCCAGCAGTCTACGGACAGGGAAGCCCCAGCATTTT
CASSLRTGKPQHF
>TRBJ2-7|TRBV29-1|-|-
TGCAGCGTTTCTCTTTTTTGGGGCAGAAAACCTTCCTACGAGCAGTACTTC
CSVSLFWGRKPSYEQYF
>TRBJ2-7|TRBV7-6|-|TRBD2
TGTGCCAGCAGCCTTGCTAGCGGAACCTACGAGCAGTACTTC
CASSLASGTYEQYF
>TRBJ1-4|TRBV30|-|-
TGTGCCTGGAGTAGATCCCCAACTAATGAAAAACTGTTTTTT
CAWSRSPTNEKLFF
>TRBJ2-3|TRBV27|-|TRBD1
TGTGCCAGCAGTCCACAGGGGGCGCTGGTCCATACGCAGTATTTT
CASSPQGALVHTQYF
>TRBJ2-5|TRBV18|-|TRBD2
TGTGCCAGCTCACCCTCGGGGGGACAAGAGACCCAGTACTTC
CASSPSGGQETQYF
>TRBJ2-7|TRBV7-2|-|TRBD2
TGTGCCAGCAGCTTAGCACTAGCGGGATACGACGAGCAGTACTTC
CASSLALAGYDEQYF
>TRBJ1-1|TRBV7-9|-|-
TGTGCCAGCAGCTTAGGTGGTGAAACTGAAGCTTTCTTT
CASSLGGETEAFF
>TRBJ2-1|TRBV21-1|-|-
TGTGCCAGCAGTATAACTAGCGGGAGTGGCAATGAGCAGTTCTTC
CASSITSGSGNEQFF